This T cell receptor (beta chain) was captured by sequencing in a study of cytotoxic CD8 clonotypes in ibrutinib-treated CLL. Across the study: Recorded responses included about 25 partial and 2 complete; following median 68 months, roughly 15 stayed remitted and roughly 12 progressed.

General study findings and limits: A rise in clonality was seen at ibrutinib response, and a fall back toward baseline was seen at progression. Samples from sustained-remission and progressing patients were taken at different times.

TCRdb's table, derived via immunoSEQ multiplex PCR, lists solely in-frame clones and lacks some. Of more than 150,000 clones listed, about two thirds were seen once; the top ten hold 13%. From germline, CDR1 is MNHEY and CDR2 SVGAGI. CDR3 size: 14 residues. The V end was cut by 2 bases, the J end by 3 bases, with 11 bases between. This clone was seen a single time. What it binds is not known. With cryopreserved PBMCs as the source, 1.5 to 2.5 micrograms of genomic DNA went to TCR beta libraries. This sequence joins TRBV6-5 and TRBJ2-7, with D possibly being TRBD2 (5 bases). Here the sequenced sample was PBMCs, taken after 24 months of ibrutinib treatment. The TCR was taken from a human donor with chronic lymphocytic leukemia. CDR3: CASSYIRGDYEQYF. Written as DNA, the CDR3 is TGTGCCAGCAGTTACATCCGGGGAGACTACGAGCAGTACTTC.